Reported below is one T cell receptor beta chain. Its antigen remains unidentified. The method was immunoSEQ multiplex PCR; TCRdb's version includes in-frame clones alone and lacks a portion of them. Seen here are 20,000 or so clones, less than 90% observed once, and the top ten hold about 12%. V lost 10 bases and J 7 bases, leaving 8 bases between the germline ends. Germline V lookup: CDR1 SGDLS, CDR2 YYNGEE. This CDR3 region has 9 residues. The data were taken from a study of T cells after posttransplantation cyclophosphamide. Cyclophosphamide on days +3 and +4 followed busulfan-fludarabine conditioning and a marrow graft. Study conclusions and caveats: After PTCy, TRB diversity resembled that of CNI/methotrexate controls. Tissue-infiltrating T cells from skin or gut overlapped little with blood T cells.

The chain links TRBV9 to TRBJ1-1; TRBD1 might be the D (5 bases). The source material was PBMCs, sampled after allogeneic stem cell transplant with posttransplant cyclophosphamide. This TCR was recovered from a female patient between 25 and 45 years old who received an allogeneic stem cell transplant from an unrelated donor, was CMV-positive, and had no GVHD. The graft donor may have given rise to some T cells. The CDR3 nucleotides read TGTGCCGGGGGGGATGAAGCTTTCTTT. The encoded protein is CAGGDEAFF.